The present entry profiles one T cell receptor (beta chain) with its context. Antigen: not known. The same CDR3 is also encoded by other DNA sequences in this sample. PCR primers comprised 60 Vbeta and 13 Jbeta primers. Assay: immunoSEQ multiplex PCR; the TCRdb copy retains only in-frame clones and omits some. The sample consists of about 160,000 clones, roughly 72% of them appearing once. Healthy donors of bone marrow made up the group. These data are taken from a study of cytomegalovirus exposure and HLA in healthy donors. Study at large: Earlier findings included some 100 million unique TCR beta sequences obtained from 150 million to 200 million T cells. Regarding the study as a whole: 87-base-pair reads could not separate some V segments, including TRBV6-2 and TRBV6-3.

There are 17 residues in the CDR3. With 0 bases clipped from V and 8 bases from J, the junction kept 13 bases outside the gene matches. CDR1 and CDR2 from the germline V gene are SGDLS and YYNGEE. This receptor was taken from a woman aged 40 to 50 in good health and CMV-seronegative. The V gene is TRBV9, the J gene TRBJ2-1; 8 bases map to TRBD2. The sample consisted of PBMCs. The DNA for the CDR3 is TGTGCCAGCAGCGTAGATCCAGCGGGAGTAAAGGGGCATGAGCAGTTCTTC. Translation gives CASSVDPAGVKGHEQFF.